These 17 T cell receptor beta chains originate from one sample sequenced in a study of T cell responses to AZD1222 COVID-19 vaccine. TCRdb's table, derived via immunoSEQ multiplex PCR, lists solely in-frame clones and lacks some. Of around 81,000 clones in the sample, about 84% are singletons; the top ten hold 2.9%. The sequenced sample was peripheral blood, obtained on day 0 of AZD1222 vaccination. The receptors were sampled from an adult in good health.

The rearrangement links TRBV7-3 to TRBJ2-5, with a tentative D call TRBD1 (5 bases). The CDR3 totals 15 residues. Germline V gene lookup returns CDR1 SGHTA and CDR2 FQGTGA. V was pared by 1 base and J by 2 bases, with 11 bases between. The DNA for the CDR3 is TGTGCCAGCAGCTTAATGGGGCAGGGTCAAGAGACCCAGTACTTC. This gives the protein CASSLMGQGQETQYF.

This clone was seen a few times. J is TRBJ2-2 and V is TRBV6-5, with D tentatively TRBD1 (6 bases). This CDR3 is built from 14 residues. CDR1 and CDR2 from the germline V gene are MNHEY and SVGAGI. Trimming shortened V by 7 bases and J by 7 bases, and 16 bases separated the two germline ends. The DNA for the CDR3 is TGTGCCAGCATGAACAGGGTAGGGGACGGGGAGCTGTTTTTT. Protein product: CASMNRVGDGELFF.

This clone was observed a handful of times. The chain combines TRBV30 with TRBJ2-7; 7 bases map to TRBD1. The CDR3 has 13 residues. Germline V gene lookup returns CDR1 GTSNPN and CDR2 SVGIG (reference sequence). The V gene end was trimmed by 1 base and the J gene end by 5 bases; junction bases not matched to a gene: 5. CDR3 protein: CAWSAQQGNEQYF. In DNA form, the CDR3 reads TGTGCCTGGAGTGCCCAACAGGGGAACGAGCAGTACTTC.

The chain has TRBV19 and TRBJ2-2; no definite D call. Germline V gene sequence: CDR1 LNHDA, CDR2 SQIVND (reference sequence). The CDR3 totals 15 residues. V lost 1 base and J lost 2, with 8 bases in between. CDR3 DNA sequence: TGTGCCAGTAGTATAGGGCAGCCAAACACCGGGGAGCTGTTTTTT. Its protein product is CASSIGQPNTGELFF.

This sequence joins TRBV7-2 and TRBJ1-2, with TRBD1 matching 7 bases. Trimming took 5 bases from V and 8 from J; bases not matched to a gene: 8. This CDR3 contains 13 residues. In germline, CDR1 is SGHTA, CDR2 FQGNSA. The CDR3 here is CASSPRGGEGYTF. The CDR3 region has the DNA TGTGCCAGCAGCCCACGAGGGGGCGAGGGCTACACCTTC.

The chain recombines TRBV18 with TRBJ1-1; no reliable D call. CDR3 length: 14 amino acids. Trimming pared 0 bases from V and 5 bases from J, leaving 10 bases between. Germline V gene lookup returns CDR1 KGHSH and CDR2 LQKENI. CDR3 sequence reads: CASSPPPTGTEAFF. The CDR3 region has the DNA TGTGCCAGCTCACCACCGCCCACGGGAACTGAAGCTTTCTTT.

V is TRBV11-2 and J is TRBJ2-7; no reliable D call. CDR3 size: 13 residues. CDR1 SGHAT and CDR2 FQNNGV come from the germline V gene. V lost 5 bases to trimming and J lost 3 bases, with 11 bases between them. The CDR3 sequence: CASSDWVNYEQYF. CDR3 sequence (DNA): TGTGCCAGCAGCGACTGGGTGAACTACGAGCAGTACTTC. Complete variable domain (other parts from reference TRBV11-2 and TRBJ2-7): EAGVAQSPRYKIIEKRQSVAFWCNPISGHATLYWYQQILGQGPKLLIQFQNNGVVDDSQLPKDRFSAERLKGVDSTLKIQPAKLEDSAVYLCASSDWVNYEQYFGPGTRLTVT.

The J gene is TRBJ1-2, the V gene TRBV9; D uncertain. Trimming cost V 0 bases and J 5 bases, with 14 bases left between them. CDR3 length: 15 residues. Germline CDR1 is SGDLS and CDR2 is YYNGEE. The CDR3 coding sequence is TGTGCCAGCAGCGTAGAGGAAGGGCTAGGGTATGGCTACACCTTC. The encoded protein is CASSVEEGLGYGYTF.

The genes are TRBV2 and TRBJ1-5; tentative D call: TRBD1 (5 bases). CDR1 is SNHLY and CDR2 is FYNNEI in the germline V gene. V lost 6 bases and J 4 bases, leaving 16 bases between the germline ends. The CDR3 is 15 residues long. Here the CDR3 reads CASRDRRGANQPQHF. In DNA form, the CDR3 reads TGTGCCAGCAGAGACCGCCGGGGCGCAAATCAGCCCCAGCATTTT.

V and J are TRBV5-1 and TRBJ2-5; the match to TRBD2 covers 10 bases. CDR3 size: 17 residues. In germline, CDR1 is SGHRS, CDR2 YFSETQ. Losses at the gene ends were 5 bases for V and 4 bases for J; bases not matched to a gene: 14. The CDR3, as DNA: TGCGCCAGCAGTATGGCTAGCGGGAGTGGGAGCGGAGAGACCCAGTACTTC. It codes for CASSMASGSGSGETQYF.

The rearrangement uses TRBV7-2 and TRBJ1-5; D unclear. Germline CDR1 and CDR2: SGHTA and FQGNSA. The CDR3 totals 13 residues. V lost 5 bases and J 6 bases, leaving 11 bases between the germline ends. The CDR3: CASSPMRAQPQHF. DNA for the CDR3: TGTGCCAGCAGCCCCATGCGCGCTCAGCCCCAGCATTTT.

The rearrangement joins TRBV6-1 to TRBJ1-5; D is uncertain. V lost 11 bases and J 3 bases, leaving 14 bases between the germline ends. Germline CDR1 is MNHNS and CDR2 is SASEGT. CDR3 size: 13 residues. The CDR3 nucleotides read TGTGCCGGTAGTGAAGCAGTCAATCAGCCCCAGCATTTT. Amino acids: CAGSEAVNQPQHF.

The chain carries TRBV5-1 and TRBJ2-2; 7 bases map to TRBD2. Germline CDR1 is SGHRS and CDR2 is YFSETQ. This CDR3 is 16 amino acids long. Trimming at V came to 2 bases and at J to 1 base, leaving 5 bases not matched to a gene. The CDR3 is CASSFGLAVNTGELFF. As DNA, the CDR3 is TGCGCCAGCAGCTTCGGCCTAGCGGTGAACACCGGGGAGCTGTTTTTT.

The V gene is TRBV7-9, the J gene TRBJ1-3; D unclear. The V end lost 5 bases, the J end lost 0 bases, and 14 bases lay between the germline ends. Germline-derived CDR1 and CDR2 are SEHNR and FQNEAQ (reference sequence). CDR3 size: 16 residues. CDR3 sequence (DNA): TGTGCCAGCAGCCAAGGACGGGTCGGCTCTGGAAACACCATATATTTT. As protein: CASSQGRVGSGNTIYF.

This clone was recorded a few times. The chain employs TRBV7-2 and TRBJ2-3; 15 bases align to TRBD2. Per the germline V gene, CDR1 is SGHTA and CDR2 is FQGNSA. This CDR3 region has 18 residues. Losses at the gene ends were 1 base for V and 2 bases for J; bases not matched to a gene: 4. The CDR3 loop reads CASSLDGTSGGYTDTQYF. In nucleotides, the CDR3 is TGTGCCAGCAGCTTAGATGGGACTAGCGGGGGGTACACAGATACGCAGTATTTT.

CDR3 region: CASSLYELAFF. DNA for the CDR3: TGTGCCAGCAGCTTATACGAGTTAGCTTTCTTT. The V and J genes are TRBV7-2 and TRBJ1-1, with D hard to call. V shed 2 bases and J shed 10 bases, with 8 bases lying between them. Looked up from germline, CDR1 is SGHTA and CDR2 is FQGNSA. This CDR3 is 11 amino acids long.

This clone was seen only a few times. The chain combines TRBV7-7 with TRBJ2-3, with 12 nucleotides matching TRBD1. The CDR3 consists of 15 residues. Looked up from germline, CDR1 is SSHAT and CDR2 is FNYEAQ (reference sequence). The trim removed 5 bases at V and 4 bases at J, leaving 4 bases unmatched. In DNA form, the CDR3 reads TGTGCCAGCAGCCCCGGGACAGGGGGCCCAGATACGCAGTATTTT. Translated: CASSPGTGGPDTQYF.